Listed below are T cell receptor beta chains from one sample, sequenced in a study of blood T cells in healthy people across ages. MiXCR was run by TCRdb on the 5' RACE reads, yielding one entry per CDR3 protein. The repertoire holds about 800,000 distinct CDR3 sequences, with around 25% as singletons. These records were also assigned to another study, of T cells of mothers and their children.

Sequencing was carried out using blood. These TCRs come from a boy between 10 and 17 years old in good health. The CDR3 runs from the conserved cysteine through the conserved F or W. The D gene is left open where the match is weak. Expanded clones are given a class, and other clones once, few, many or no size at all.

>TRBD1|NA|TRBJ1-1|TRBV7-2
CASSYTGTGNTEAFF
TGTGCCAGCAGCTACACCGGGACAGGCAACACTGAAGCTTTCTTT
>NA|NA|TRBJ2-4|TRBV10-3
CAISEPQGATAKNIQYF
TGTGCCATCAGTGAACCCCAAGGTGCCACGGCCAAAAACATTCAGTACTTC
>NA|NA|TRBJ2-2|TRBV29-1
CSVLLSGTTIAGELFF
TGCAGCGTTCTTCTTTCCGGGACGACTATCGCCGGGGAGCTGTTTTTT
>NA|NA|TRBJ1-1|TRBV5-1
CASSALSGTEAFF
TGCGCCAGCAGCGCACTGAGCGGGACTGAAGCTTTCTTT
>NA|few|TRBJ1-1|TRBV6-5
CASSYSNGLNTEAFF
TGTGCCAGCAGTTACTCAAACGGATTGAACACTGAAGCTTTCTTT
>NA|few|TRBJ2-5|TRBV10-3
CAISESGRLYQETQYF
TGTGCCATCAGTGAGTCAGGGCGACTGTACCAAGAGACCCAGTACTTC
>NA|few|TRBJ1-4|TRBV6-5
CASSYSRGLAEKLFF
TGTGCCAGCAGTTACTCCAGGGGATTAGCCGAAAAACTGTTTTTT
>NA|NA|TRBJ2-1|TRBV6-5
CASSYSTASLYNEQFF
TGTGCCAGCAGTTACTCGACAGCAAGCCTATACAATGAGCAGTTCTTC
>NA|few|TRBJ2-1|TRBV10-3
CAISESVPSDEQFF
TGTGCCATCAGTGAGTCGGTACCCTCGGATGAGCAGTTCTTC
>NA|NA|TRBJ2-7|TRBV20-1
CSAPLEIGLVDHYEQYF
TGCAGTGCTCCACTTGAGATCGGGCTTGTTGACCACTACGAGCAGTACTTC
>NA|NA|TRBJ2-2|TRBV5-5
CASSWVGTLDGRLFF
TGTGCCAGCAGCTGGGTCGGCACTCTGGACGGGCGGCTGTTTTTT
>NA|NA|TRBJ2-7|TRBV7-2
CASSLRLESYEQYF
TGTGCCAGCAGCCTACGACTGGAGTCCTACGAGCAGTACTTC
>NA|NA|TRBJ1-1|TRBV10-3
CAISDLSGRSEAFF
TGTGCCATCAGTGATTTGTCAGGAAGAAGTGAAGCTTTCTTT
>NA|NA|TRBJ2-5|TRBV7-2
CASSSGPSSQTQYF
TGTGCCAGCAGCTCAGGTCCCAGCAGCCAGACCCAGTACTTC
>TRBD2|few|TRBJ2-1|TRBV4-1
CASSQSLAGVRNEQFF
TGCGCCAGCAGCCAATCACTAGCGGGAGTTCGCAATGAGCAGTTCTTC
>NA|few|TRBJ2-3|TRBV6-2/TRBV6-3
CASSYSAIGTDTQYF
TGTGCCAGCAGTTATAGCGCTATCGGCACAGATACGCAGTATTTT
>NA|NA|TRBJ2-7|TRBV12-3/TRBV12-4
CASSPHETSPYEQYF
TGTGCCAGCAGTCCCCACGAGACTTCTCCCTACGAGCAGTACTTC
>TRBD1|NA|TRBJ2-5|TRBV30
CARDRDQETQYF
TGTGCCCGGGACAGGGACCAAGAGACCCAGTACTTC
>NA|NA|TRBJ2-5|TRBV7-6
CASSLNVQGPLQETQYF
TGTGCCAGCAGCTTAAATGTCCAGGGGCCGCTCCAAGAGACCCAGTACTTC
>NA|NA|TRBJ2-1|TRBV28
CASSPGGSSYNEQSF
TGTGCCAGCAGCCCCGGAGGGAGCTCCTACAATGAGCAGTCCTTC
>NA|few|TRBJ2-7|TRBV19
CASSMGAGLSYEQYF
TGTGCCAGTAGTATGGGAGCCGGACTGTCCTACGAGCAGTACTTC
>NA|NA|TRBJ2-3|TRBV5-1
CASSYRPIPDTQYF
TGCGCCAGCAGCTACCGACCTATCCCAGATACGCAGTATTTT
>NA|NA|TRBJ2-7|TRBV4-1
CASSHDRFYEQYF
TGCGCCAGCAGCCACGACCGATTCTACGAGCAGTACTTC
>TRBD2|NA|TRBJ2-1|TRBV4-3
CASSHGLAGANEQFF
TGCGCCAGCAGCCACGGACTAGCGGGGGCCAATGAGCAGTTCTTC
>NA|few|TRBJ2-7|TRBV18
CASSPPSWQEQYF
TGTGCCAGCTCACCCCCGAGCTGGCAGGAGCAGTACTTC